Listed below are T cell receptor beta chains from one sample, sequenced in a study of blood T cell repertoires in COVID-19. The method was immunoSEQ multiplex PCR; TCRdb's version includes in-frame clones alone and lacks a portion of them. Of about 170,000 clones listed, 80% to 90% were seen once; the top ten hold roughly 9.7%. Sequenced: peripheral blood. Every receptor here comes from a woman aged 55-70 years with COVID-19, enrolled during active disease. CDR3s include the opening cysteine and the closing phenylalanine or tryptophan. The D gene is left open where the match is weak. Size is omitted from some rows. Given values are once, few, many or a class for expanded clones.

D: TRBD1; J: TRBJ1-4; size: -; V: TRBV10-3; CDR3: CAIREGTGSEKLFF; DNA: TGTGCCATCAGGGAGGGGACAGGGTCGGAAAAACTGTTTTTT
D: -; J: TRBJ1-1; size: -; V: TRBV6-5; CDR3: CASSYLSGGNLGEAFF; DNA: TGTGCCAGCAGTTACCTTAGCGGGGGGAACCTTGGTGAAGCTTTCTTT
D: -; J: TRBJ1-1; size: once; V: TRBV6-2/TRBV6-3; CDR3: CASSSGGEAFF; DNA: TGTGCCAGCAGCTCCGGGGGGGAAGCTTTCTTT
D: TRBD2; J: TRBJ2-2; size: -; V: TRBV11-3; CDR3: CASSLVLAGGAGELFF; DNA: TGTGCCAGCAGCTTAGTACTAGCGGGAGGGGCCGGGGAGCTGTTTTTT
D: TRBD1; J: TRBJ2-6; size: few; V: TRBV5-4; CDR3: CASSRAWDRTISGANVLTF; DNA: TGTGCCAGCAGCCGCGCCTGGGACAGGACAATCTCTGGGGCCAACGTCCTGACTTTC
D: TRBD2; J: TRBJ2-5; size: -; V: TRBV9; CDR3: CASSKLLAGQETQYF; DNA: TGTGCCAGCAGCAAACTTCTAGCGGGGCAAGAGACCCAGTACTTC
D: TRBD1; J: TRBJ1-4; size: -; V: TRBV18; CDR3: CASSPPSGQGREKLFF; DNA: TGTGCCAGCTCACCACCATCGGGACAGGGTCGAGAAAAACTGTTTTTT
D: TRBD1; J: TRBJ1-6; size: -; V: TRBV30; CDR3: CAWTPARTGTSNSPLHF; DNA: TGTGCCTGGACCCCGGCTAGGACAGGAACTTCTAATTCACCCCTCCACTTT
D: TRBD1; J: TRBJ2-2; size: -; V: TRBV7-9; CDR3: CASSPTGATYTGELFF; DNA: TGTGCCAGCAGCCCGACAGGGGCGACTTACACCGGGGAGCTGTTTTTT
D: -; J: TRBJ1-1; size: -; V: TRBV19; CDR3: CASRGRIRNTEAFF; DNA: TGTGCCAGTCGTGGCAGGATTCGAAACACTGAAGCTTTCTTT
D: TRBD2; J: TRBJ2-2; size: -; V: TRBV19; CDR3: CASNGRDGGELFF; DNA: TGTGCCAGTAACGGGAGGGATGGCGGGGAGCTGTTTTTT
D: -; J: TRBJ1-5; size: -; V: TRBV3-1/TRBV3-2; CDR3: CASSQEPTGSNQPQHF; DNA: TGTGCCAGCAGCCAAGAACCCACGGGTAGCAATCAGCCCCAGCATTTT
D: -; J: TRBJ2-7; size: -; V: TRBV4-2; CDR3: CASSQEWGGRGRYLEQYF; DNA: TGTGCCAGCAGCCAAGAGTGGGGAGGAAGGGGCAGGTACCTGGAGCAGTACTTC
D: -; J: TRBJ1-4; size: -; V: TRBV6-5; CDR3: CASSFRTATNEKLFF; DNA: TGTGCCAGCAGTTTCCGGACAGCAACTAATGAAAAACTGTTTTTT
D: TRBD1; J: TRBJ2-7; size: -; V: TRBV5-1; CDR3: CASSLARDRVYEQYF; DNA: TGCGCCAGCAGCTTGGCCCGGGACAGGGTCTACGAGCAGTACTTC
D: -; J: TRBJ2-2; size: once; V: TRBV30; CDR3: CAWNTLAASELFF; DNA: TGTGCCTGGAACACGTTAGCGGCGTCCGAGCTGTTTTTT
D: TRBD1; J: TRBJ1-4; size: -; V: TRBV25-1; CDR3: CASRGQFNEKLFF; DNA: TGTGCCAGCAGGGGACAGTTTAATGAAAAACTGTTTTTT
D: -; J: TRBJ2-7; size: -; V: TRBV11-3; CDR3: CASSLVLSGPAHEQYF; DNA: TGTGCCAGCAGCTTAGTCTTATCAGGTCCAGCACACGAGCAGTACTTC
D: TRBD1; J: TRBJ2-4; size: -; V: TRBV7-2; CDR3: CASSFHRGSSKNIQYF; DNA: TGTGCCAGCAGCTTCCACAGGGGATCGAGCAAAAACATTCAGTACTTC
D: TRBD1; J: TRBJ1-1; size: few; V: TRBV30; CDR3: CAWSARTGIGTEAFF; DNA: TGTGCCTGGAGTGCACGGACAGGGATCGGCACTGAAGCTTTCTTT
D: TRBD1; J: TRBJ1-2; size: -; V: TRBV6-5; CDR3: CASRDRMGGYTF; DNA: TGTGCCAGCAGGGACAGGATGGGTGGCTACACCTTC
D: TRBD1; J: TRBJ1-6; size: -; V: TRBV10-3; CDR3: CAISDRGVTYNSPLHF; DNA: TGTGCCATCAGTGACAGGGGGGTTACCTATAATTCACCCCTCCACTTT
D: TRBD2; J: TRBJ2-7; size: -; V: TRBV27; CDR3: CASSLRTSGRLGHYEQYF; DNA: TGTGCCAGCAGTTTAAGAACTAGCGGGAGGCTGGGCCACTACGAGCAGTACTTC
D: -; J: TRBJ2-5; size: -; V: TRBV30; CDR3: CAWSALTQGRGSETQYF; DNA: TGTGCCTGGAGTGCCCTAACTCAGGGGAGGGGAAGTGAGACCCAGTACTTC
D: -; J: TRBJ2-4; size: -; V: TRBV3-1/TRBV3-2; CDR3: CASSQVKLQAKNIQYF; DNA: TGTGCCAGCAGCCAAGTAAAGCTCCAAGCCAAAAACATTCAGTACTTC
D: TRBD2; J: TRBJ2-3; size: -; V: TRBV27; CDR3: CASTRTSGYTDTQYF; DNA: TGTGCCAGCACGAGGACTAGCGGATACACAGATACGCAGTATTTT
D: TRBD1; J: TRBJ1-1; size: once; V: TRBV9; CDR3: CASSPSGQPNTEAFF; DNA: TGTGCCAGCAGCCCTTCGGGACAGCCGAACACTGAAGCTTTCTTT
D: TRBD1; J: TRBJ1-2; size: -; V: TRBV6-6; CDR3: CASSSRQGQGSGYTF; DNA: TGTGCCAGCAGTTCTCGCCAAGGACAGGGTAGTGGCTACACCTTC
D: TRBD1; J: TRBJ1-3; size: -; V: TRBV7-9; CDR3: CASSPRDRDRGNTIYF; DNA: TGTGCCAGCAGCCCACGGGACAGGGACCGAGGAAACACCATATATTTT
D: TRBD1; J: TRBJ1-2; size: -; V: TRBV6-1; CDR3: CASSEAGQGATYGYTF; DNA: TGTGCCAGCAGTGAAGCCGGACAGGGGGCGACCTATGGCTACACCTTC
D: TRBD1; J: TRBJ1-2; size: -; V: TRBV30; CDR3: CAWRQQGAGGGYTF; DNA: TGTGCCTGGAGGCAACAGGGGGCGGGGGGAGGCTACACCTTC
D: TRBD1; J: TRBJ2-7; size: few; V: TRBV12-5; CDR3: CASGWGDRVSEQYF; DNA: TGTGCTAGTGGCTGGGGTGACAGGGTAAGCGAGCAGTACTTC
D: -; J: TRBJ2-2; size: -; V: TRBV11-3; CDR3: CASASQRSGELFF; DNA: TGTGCCAGCGCTTCTCAGCGGAGCGGGGAGCTGTTTTTT
D: -; J: TRBJ2-1; size: -; V: TRBV5-1; CDR3: CASSYSNEQFF; DNA: TGCGCCAGCAGCTACAGCAATGAGCAGTTCTTC
D: TRBD1; J: TRBJ2-1; size: -; V: TRBV28; CDR3: CASSLNTGGCFF; DNA: TGTGCCAGCAGTTTAAACACAGGGGGTTGTTTCTTC
D: -; J: TRBJ2-1; size: -; V: TRBV9; CDR3: CASSVGLGGNEQFF; DNA: TGTGCCAGCAGCGTAGGACTGGGGGGCAATGAGCAGTTCTTC
D: -; J: TRBJ1-5; size: -; V: TRBV12-3/TRBV12-4; CDR3: CASSFGGAGWHF; DNA: TGTGCCAGCAGTTTCGGAGGGGCAGGGTGGCATTTT
D: TRBD2; J: TRBJ2-1; size: -; V: TRBV24-1; CDR3: CATSDPTSGRANEQFF; DNA: TGTGCCACCAGTGATCCGACTAGCGGGAGGGCGAATGAGCAGTTCTTC
D: -; J: TRBJ1-4; size: -; V: TRBV4-3; CDR3: CASSQAPGKLFF; DNA: TGCGCCAGCAGCCAAGCCCCCGGAAAACTGTTTTTT
D: -; J: TRBJ2-1; size: -; V: TRBV7-2; CDR3: CASSLRLHPGTPYNEQFF; DNA: TGTGCCAGCAGCTTAAGGCTGCATCCCGGGACACCCTACAATGAGCAGTTCTTC
D: TRBD1; J: TRBJ1-2; size: -; V: TRBV30; CDR3: CAWRLTGAYYGYTF; DNA: TGTGCCTGGAGGTTGACAGGGGCGTACTATGGCTACACCTTC
D: TRBD1; J: TRBJ1-3; size: -; V: TRBV11-3; CDR3: CASSTKLQGAGNTIYF; DNA: TGTGCCAGCAGCACCAAACTACAGGGGGCTGGAAACACCATATATTTT
D: -; J: TRBJ2-1; size: once; V: TRBV18; CDR3: CASSPRAGLYNEQFF; DNA: TGTGCCAGCTCACCACGGGCGGGACTCTACAATGAGCAGTTCTTC
D: TRBD1; J: TRBJ2-7; size: -; V: TRBV30; CDR3: CAWVPGQTYEQYF; DNA: TGTGCCTGGGTTCCGGGACAGACCTACGAGCAGTACTTC
D: -; J: TRBJ1-3; size: -; V: TRBV2; CDR3: CASRRQQSGNTIYF; DNA: TGTGCCAGCAGGAGACAGCAATCTGGAAACACCATATATTTT
D: -; J: TRBJ2-2; size: -; V: TRBV18; CDR3: CASSRSPDTGELFF; DNA: TGTGCCAGCTCACGGTCCCCGGACACCGGGGAGCTGTTTTTT
D: -; J: TRBJ1-5; size: -; V: TRBV6-2/TRBV6-3; CDR3: CASSSDSLYSNQPQHF; DNA: TGTGCCAGCAGTTCAGACAGTCTATATAGCAATCAGCCCCAGCATTTT